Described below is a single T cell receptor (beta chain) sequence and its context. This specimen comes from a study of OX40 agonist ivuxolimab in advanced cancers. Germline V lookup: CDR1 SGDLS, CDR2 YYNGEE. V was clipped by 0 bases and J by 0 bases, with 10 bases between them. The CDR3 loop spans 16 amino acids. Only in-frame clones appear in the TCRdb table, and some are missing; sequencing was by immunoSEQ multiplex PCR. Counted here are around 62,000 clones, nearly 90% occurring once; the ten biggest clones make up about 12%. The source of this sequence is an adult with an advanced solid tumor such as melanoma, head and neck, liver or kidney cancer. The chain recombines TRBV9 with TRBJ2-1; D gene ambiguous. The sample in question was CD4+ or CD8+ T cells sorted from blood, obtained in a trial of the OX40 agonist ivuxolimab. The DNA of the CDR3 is TGTGCCAGCAGCGTAGAAGCTGGAAGCTCCTACAATGAGCAGTTCTTC. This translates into CASSVEAGSSYNEQFF.